This record covers a single T cell receptor beta chain. In the original analysis: Researchers report that nucleated cell counts were estimated from reference gene primer amplification. Measured with immunoSEQ multiplex PCR; TCRdb has only the in-frame clones, and not every one. That table gives V, J and clone size, and the DNA gave D and trimming. The sample shows around 23,000 clones, 83% of them seen only once. These data belong to a study of blood T cell repertoires in COVID-19. About the study: Both acute and convalescent COVID-19 samples were obtained from the United States, Italy and Spain. PBMCs, B-cell-depleted T cells, or T cells provided the cDNA or gDNA that made up the material.

CDR1 and CDR2 (germline): SGHDN, FVKESK. With V trimmed by 4 bases and J by 4 bases, 3 bases remained unmatched. The CDR3 sequence is 14 residues long. This chain connects TRBV14 to TRBJ1-4; 7 positions agree with TRBD1. This sequence originates from a human donor in a cohort sampled during active COVID-19. The sample taken for sequencing was peripheral blood. CDR3 region: CASSRTGVNEKLFF. The CDR3 DNA reads TGTGCCAGCAGCCGAACAGGGGTTAATGAAAAACTGTTTTTT.